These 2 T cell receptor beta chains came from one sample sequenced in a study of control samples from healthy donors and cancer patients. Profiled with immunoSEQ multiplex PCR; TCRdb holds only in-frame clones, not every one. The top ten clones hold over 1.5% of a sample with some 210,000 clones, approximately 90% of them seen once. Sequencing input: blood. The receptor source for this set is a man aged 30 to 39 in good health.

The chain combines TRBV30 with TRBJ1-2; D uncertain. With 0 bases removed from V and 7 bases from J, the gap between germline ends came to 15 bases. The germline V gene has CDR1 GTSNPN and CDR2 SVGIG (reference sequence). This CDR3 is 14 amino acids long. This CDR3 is CAWSVPDPTSGYTF. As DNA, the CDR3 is TGTGCCTGGAGTGTACCAGACCCAACCAGTGGCTACACCTTC.

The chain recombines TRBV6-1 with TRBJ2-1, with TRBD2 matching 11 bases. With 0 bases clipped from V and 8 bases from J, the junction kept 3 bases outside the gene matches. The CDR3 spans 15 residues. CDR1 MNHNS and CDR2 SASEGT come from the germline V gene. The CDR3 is CASSEASGGADEQFF. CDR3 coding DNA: TGTGCCAGCAGTGAAGCTAGCGGGGGGGCGGATGAGCAGTTCTTC.